The present T cell receptor (beta chain) was sequenced within a study of post-analysis software for immune sequencing data (dated by TCRdb to 2014 to 2015). About the investigation overall: Relapsing-remitting, secondary progressive and progressive-relapsing multiple sclerosis were recorded as disease courses, and subtype annotation was lacking for some patients. The patient repertoires were compared against 11 previously published healthy control repertoires obtained from donors aged 6 to 25 years. A subset of samples was prepared in parallel using single-end sample barcoding, then pooled and co-amplified after Illumina adapter ligation.

Spanning cysteine to phenylalanine, the CDR3 consists of 15 amino acids. Only the CDR3 DNA is retained, 45 bases long and in frame from the first base. Trimming costs V 2 bases and J 4 bases, and their ends lie 14 bases apart. The germline V gene specifies MNHEY as CDR1 and SVGAGI as CDR2. Remarks on this clonotype: Its antigen is currently not known. No per-base quality is available; no much larger clone lies one base away.

TCR beta repertoires were profiled from peripheral blood of 10 to 15 young patients with multiple sclerosis to demonstrate the VDJtools post-analysis software. The multiple sclerosis patients were children and adolescents ranging in age from about 6 to 16 years. The library was made by PCR. TCRdb lists the instrument as Illumina HiSeq 2500. Unique molecular identifiers were incorporated into TCR beta cDNA libraries to reduce PCR and sequencing biases. Roughly 0.5 million cDNA molecules were obtained per 1 to 10 million input T cells, so each molecule approximated one T cell. Patient libraries were prepared and sequenced with the same protocol used for the earlier healthy control dataset. Within a given batch, samples were prepared together, multiplexed and sequenced on the same HiSeq lane. The study's processing was this. Raw barcoded reads were processed with MIGEC, discarding single-read molecular identifier groups before consensus assembly and CDR3 extraction. VDJtools was used for post-analysis of the clonotype tables, with diversity normalized by down-sampling every dataset to the smallest sample size. Repertoire overlap clustering matched CDR3 amino acid but not nucleotide sequences to correct batch-related cross-sample contamination. TCRdb reprocessing: public reads trimmed at Q25 with fastp, clones called with MiXCR, in-frame beta chains kept. Rows matching on CDR3 protein sequence are summarized as one entry with the most common DNA and genes. The V and J calls were not made by the authors but by TCRdb's processing. This sample holds a few hundred thousand distinct CDR3 sequences; roughly 46% were observed only once. The top ten clonotypes cover 12% of the sample.

Study-level results and caveats: Compared with controls, multiple sclerosis patients had significantly lower normalized Chao1 diversity, a finding suggesting substantial peripheral T-cell clonal expansion. Patients showed significantly higher frequencies than controls for a handful of TRBV segments, among them TRBV5-6, TRBV5-1 and TRBV20-1. Direct clustering with F measure showed strong co-clustering of samples prepared in the same batch, prompting a batch-effect correction. The multiple sclerosis patient group was slightly younger than the control group.

This TCR derives from a girl aged 10-17 years with multiple sclerosis. The rearrangement combines TRBV6-5 with TRBJ1-2; tentative D gene TRBD1, with 5 bases matching. Sequencing used blood. The CDR3 protein is CASSYGLGRVYGYTF. The DNA sequence reads TGTGCCAGCAGTTACGGTCTGGGGCGCGTCTATGGCTACACCTTC.